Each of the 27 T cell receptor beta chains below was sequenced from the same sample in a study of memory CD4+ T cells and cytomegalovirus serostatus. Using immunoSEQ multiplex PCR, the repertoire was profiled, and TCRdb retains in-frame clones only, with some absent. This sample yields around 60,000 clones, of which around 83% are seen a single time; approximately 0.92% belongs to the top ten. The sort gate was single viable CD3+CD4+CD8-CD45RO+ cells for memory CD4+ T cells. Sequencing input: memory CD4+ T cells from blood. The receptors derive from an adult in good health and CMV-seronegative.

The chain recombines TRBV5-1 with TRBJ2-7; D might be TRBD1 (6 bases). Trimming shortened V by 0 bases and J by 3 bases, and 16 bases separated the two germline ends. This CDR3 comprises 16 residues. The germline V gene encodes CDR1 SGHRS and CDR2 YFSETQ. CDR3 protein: CASSLVAGQSFYEQYF. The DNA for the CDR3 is TGCGCCAGCAGCTTGGTTGCCGGACAGAGCTTCTACGAGCAGTACTTC.

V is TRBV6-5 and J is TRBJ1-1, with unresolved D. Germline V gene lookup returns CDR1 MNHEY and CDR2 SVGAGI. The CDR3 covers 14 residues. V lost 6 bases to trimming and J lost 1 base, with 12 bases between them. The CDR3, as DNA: TGTGCCAGCAGAGAGAGTTGGGGGAACACTGAAGCTTTCTTT. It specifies CASRESWGNTEAFF.

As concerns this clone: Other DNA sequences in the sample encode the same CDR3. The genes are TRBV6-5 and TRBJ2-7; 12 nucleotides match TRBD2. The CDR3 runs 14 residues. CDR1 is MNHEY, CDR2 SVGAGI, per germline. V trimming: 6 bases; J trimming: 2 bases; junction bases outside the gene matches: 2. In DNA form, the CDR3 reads TGTGCCAGCAGCCGGACTAGCGGGACCTACGAGCAGTACTTC. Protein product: CASSRTSGTYEQYF.

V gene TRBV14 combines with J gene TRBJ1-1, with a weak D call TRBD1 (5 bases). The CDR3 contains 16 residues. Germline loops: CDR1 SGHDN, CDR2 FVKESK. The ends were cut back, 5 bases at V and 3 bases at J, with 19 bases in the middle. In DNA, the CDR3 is TGTGCCAGCAGCTATAACAGGCCGAAATTGTACACTGAAGCTTTCTTT. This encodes CASSYNRPKLYTEAFF.

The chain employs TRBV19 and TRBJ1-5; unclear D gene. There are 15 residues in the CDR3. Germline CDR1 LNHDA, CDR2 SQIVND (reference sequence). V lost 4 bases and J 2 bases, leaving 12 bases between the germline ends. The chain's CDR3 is CASSSPQVRNQPQHF. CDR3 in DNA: TGTGCCAGTAGTAGCCCCCAGGTACGCAATCAGCCCCAGCATTTT.

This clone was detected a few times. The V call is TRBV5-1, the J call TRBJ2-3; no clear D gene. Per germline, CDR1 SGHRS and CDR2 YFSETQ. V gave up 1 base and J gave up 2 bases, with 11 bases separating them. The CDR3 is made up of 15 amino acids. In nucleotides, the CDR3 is TGCGCCAGCAGCTTGACGCGGCCAAACACAGATACGCAGTATTTT. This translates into CASSLTRPNTDTQYF.

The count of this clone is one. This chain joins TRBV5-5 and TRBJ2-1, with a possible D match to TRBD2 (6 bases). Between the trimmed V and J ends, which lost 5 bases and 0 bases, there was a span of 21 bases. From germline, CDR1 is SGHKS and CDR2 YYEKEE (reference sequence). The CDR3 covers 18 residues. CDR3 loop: CASSNGTSLLSSYNEQFF. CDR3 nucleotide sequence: TGTGCCAGCAGTAACGGGACTTCCTTACTCAGCTCCTACAATGAGCAGTTCTTC. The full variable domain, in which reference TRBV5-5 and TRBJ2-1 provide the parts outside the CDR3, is DAGVTQSPTHLIKTRGQQVTLRCSPISGHKSVSWYQQVLGQGPQFIFQYYEKEERGRGNFPDRFSARQFPNYSSELNVNALLLGDSALYLCASSNGTSLLSSYNEQFFGPGTRLTVL.

CDR3 sequence: CASSLSGAEAFF. The CDR3 nucleotides are TGCGCCAGCAGCTTATCCGGGGCGGAAGCTTTCTTT. The J gene is TRBJ1-1, the V gene TRBV5-1; weak D call: TRBD1 (5 bases). V was shortened by 2 bases and J by 8 bases, with 10 bases between the two germline ends. CDR1 and CDR2 (germline): SGHRS, YFSETQ. The CDR3 spans 12 residues.

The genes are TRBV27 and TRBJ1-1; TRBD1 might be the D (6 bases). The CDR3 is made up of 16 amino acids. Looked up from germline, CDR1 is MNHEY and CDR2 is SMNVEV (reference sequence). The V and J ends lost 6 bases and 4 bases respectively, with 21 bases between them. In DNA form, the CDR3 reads TGTGCCAGCAGCACTCCCAGGAGGGGGTGGGGCACTGAAGCTTTCTTT. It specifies CASSTPRRGWGTEAFF.

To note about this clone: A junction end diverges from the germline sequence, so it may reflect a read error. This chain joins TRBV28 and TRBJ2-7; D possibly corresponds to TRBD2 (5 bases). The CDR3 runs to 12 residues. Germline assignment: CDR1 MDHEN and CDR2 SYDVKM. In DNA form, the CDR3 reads TGTGCCAGCAGTTCAATAACGGAGGCGCGCGACTTC. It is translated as CASSSITEARDF.

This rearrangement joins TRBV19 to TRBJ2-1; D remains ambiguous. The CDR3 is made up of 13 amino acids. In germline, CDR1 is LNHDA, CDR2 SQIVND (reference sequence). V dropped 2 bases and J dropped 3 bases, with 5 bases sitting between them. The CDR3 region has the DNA TGTGCCAGTAGTATAACCAGCTACAATGAGCAGTTCTTC. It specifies CASSITSYNEQFF.

The DNA of the CDR3 is TGCGCCAGCAGTCCTGGACAGGCCCAAGAGACCCAGTACTTC. Translated, it gives CASSPGQAQETQYF. This chain links TRBV10-1 with TRBJ2-5; 7 bases line up with TRBD1. The germline V gene has CDR1 WNHNN and CDR2 SYGVQD (reference sequence). V shed 5 bases and J 1 base; nucleotides not matched to a gene: 4. The CDR3 spans 14 residues.

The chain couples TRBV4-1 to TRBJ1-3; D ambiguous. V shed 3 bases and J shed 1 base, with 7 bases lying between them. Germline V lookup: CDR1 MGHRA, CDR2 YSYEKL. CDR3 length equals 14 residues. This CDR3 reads CASSQLQSGNTIYF. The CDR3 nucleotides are TGCGCCAGCAGCCAGCTCCAATCTGGAAACACCATATATTTT.

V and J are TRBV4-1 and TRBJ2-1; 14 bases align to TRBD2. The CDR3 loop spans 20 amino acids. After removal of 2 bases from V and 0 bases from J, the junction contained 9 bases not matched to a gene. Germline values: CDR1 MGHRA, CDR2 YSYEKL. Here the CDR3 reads CASSQLGLAGAKSSYNEQFF. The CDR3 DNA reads TGCGCCAGCAGCCAACTGGGACTAGCGGGGGCCAAGAGCTCCTACAATGAGCAGTTCTTC.

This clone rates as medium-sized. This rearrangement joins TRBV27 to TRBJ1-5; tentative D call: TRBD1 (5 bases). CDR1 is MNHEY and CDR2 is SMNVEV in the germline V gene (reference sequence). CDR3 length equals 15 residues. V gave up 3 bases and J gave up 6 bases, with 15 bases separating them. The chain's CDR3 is CASSFQAGGVQPQHF. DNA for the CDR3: TGTGCCAGCAGTTTTCAGGCGGGGGGGGTTCAGCCCCAGCATTTT.

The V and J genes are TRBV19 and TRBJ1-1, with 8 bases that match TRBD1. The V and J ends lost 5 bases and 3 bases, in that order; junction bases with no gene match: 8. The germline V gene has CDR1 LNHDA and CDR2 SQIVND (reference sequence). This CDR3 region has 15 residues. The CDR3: CASSRTGLGDTEAFF. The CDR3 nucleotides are TGTGCCAGTAGTCGGACAGGGCTGGGGGACACTGAAGCTTTCTTT.

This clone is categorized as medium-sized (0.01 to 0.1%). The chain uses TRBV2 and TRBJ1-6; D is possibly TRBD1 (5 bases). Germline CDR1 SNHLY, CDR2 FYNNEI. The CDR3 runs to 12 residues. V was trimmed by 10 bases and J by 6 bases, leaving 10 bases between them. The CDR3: CATTGPNSPLHF. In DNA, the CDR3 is TGTGCCACGACGGGGCCTAATTCACCCCTCCACTTT.

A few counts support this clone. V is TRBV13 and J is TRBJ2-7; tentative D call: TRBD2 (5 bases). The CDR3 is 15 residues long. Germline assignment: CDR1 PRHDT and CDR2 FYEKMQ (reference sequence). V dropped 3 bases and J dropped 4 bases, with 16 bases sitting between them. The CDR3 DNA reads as TGTGCCAGCAGCTTCCACGGAGGAGGCTTATACGAGCAGTACTTC. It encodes CASSFHGGGLYEQYF.

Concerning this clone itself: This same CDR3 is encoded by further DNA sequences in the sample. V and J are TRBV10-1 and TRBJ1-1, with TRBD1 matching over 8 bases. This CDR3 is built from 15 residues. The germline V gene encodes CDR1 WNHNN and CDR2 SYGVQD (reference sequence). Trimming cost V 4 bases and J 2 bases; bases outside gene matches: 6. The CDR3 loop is CASSGTGTGNTEAFF. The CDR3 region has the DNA TGCGCCAGCAGTGGAACTGGGACAGGAAACACTGAAGCTTTCTTT.

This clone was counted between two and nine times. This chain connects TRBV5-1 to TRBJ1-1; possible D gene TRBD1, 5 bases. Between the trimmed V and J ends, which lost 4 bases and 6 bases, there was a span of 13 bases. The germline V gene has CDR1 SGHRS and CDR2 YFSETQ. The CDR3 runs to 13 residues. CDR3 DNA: TGCGCCAGCAGCGCTCGCAGGGAAGCTGAAGCTTTCTTT. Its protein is CASSARREAEAFF.

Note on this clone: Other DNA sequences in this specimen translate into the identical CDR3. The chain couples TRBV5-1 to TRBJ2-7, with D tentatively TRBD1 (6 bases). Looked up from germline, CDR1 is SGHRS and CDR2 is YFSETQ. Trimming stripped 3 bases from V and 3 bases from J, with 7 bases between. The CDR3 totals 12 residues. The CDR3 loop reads CASSSQGYEQYF. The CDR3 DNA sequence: TGCGCCAGCAGCTCACAGGGCTACGAGCAGTACTTC.

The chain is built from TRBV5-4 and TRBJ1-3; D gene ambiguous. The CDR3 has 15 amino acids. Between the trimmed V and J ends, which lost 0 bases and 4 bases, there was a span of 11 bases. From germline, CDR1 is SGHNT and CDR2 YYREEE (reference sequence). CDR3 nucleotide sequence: TGTGCCAGCAGCTTGGTTGGGCCTCCCGGAAACACCATATATTTT. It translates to CASSLVGPPGNTIYF.

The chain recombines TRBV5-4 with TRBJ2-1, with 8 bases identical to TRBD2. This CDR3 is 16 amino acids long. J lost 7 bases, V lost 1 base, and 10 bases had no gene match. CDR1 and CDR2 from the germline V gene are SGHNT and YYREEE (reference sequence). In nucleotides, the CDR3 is TGTGCCAGCAGCTTGAGCGGGGGCCTACTAGGGAATGAGCAGTTCTTC. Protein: CASSLSGGLLGNEQFF.

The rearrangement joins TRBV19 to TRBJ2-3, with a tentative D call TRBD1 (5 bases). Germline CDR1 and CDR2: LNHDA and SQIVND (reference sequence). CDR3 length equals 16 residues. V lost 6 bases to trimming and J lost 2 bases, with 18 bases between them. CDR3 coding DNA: TGTGCCAGTAGGGATCCTCGACAGATAACCACAGATACGCAGTATTTT. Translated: CASRDPRQITTDTQYF.

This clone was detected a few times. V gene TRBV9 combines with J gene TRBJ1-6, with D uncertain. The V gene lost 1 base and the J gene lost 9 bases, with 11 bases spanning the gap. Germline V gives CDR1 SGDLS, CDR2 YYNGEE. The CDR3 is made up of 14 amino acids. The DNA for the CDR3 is TGTGCCAGCAGCGTACCAAGCGCGGGTTCACCCCTCCACTTT. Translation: CASSVPSAGSPLHF.

The chain's CDR3 is CASSLSNPGQGAYEQYF. CDR3 in DNA: TGCGCCAGCAGCTTGTCTAACCCGGGACAGGGGGCATACGAGCAGTACTTC. The chain employs TRBV5-1 and TRBJ2-7; 12 nucleotides line up with TRBD1. Per germline, CDR1 SGHRS and CDR2 YFSETQ. Germline trimming cut 1 base from V and 4 bases from J; bases unmatched to any gene: 9. The CDR3 totals 17 residues. Full variable domain (rest looked up from reference TRBV5-1 and TRBJ2-7): KAGVTQTPRYLIKTRGQQVTLSCSPISGHRSVSWYQQTPGQGLQFLFEYFSETQRNKGNFPGRFSGRQFSNSRSEMNVSTLELGDSALYLCASSLSNPGQGAYEQYFGPGTRLTVT.

In DNA form, the CDR3 reads TGTGCCAGCAGCCAAAAGGTTGGCAGGGAGAACACTGAAGCTTTCTTT. It yields the protein CASSQKVGRENTEAFF. The chain uses TRBV4-2 and TRBJ1-1; tentatively, D is TRBD1 (5 bases). Germline CDR1 LGHNA, CDR2 YNFKEQ. This CDR3 has 16 amino acids. V gave up 2 bases and J gave up 1 base, with 14 bases separating them.